This is a list of T cell receptor beta chains from one sample in a study of cytomegalovirus exposure and HLA in healthy donors. Sequencing was performed with immunoSEQ multiplex PCR; in TCRdb, only in-frame clones are kept and a portion is missing. Of more than 100,000 clones listed, 73% were seen once; the top ten hold around 4.5%. The sequencing input was PBMCs. These receptors all come from a woman aged 40-49 years in good health and CMV-seronegative. The CDR3 runs from the conserved cysteine through the conserved F or W. Each record gives: J gene, V gene, D gene, clone size, CDR3 protein, CDR3 DNA. D genes are given only for firm matches. Where a row states a size, it is once, few, many or the class of an expanded clone; other rows omit it.

>TRBJ1-4|TRBV4-3|.|.
CASSRGGGTNEKLFF
TGCGCCAGCAGCCGGGGGGGCGGGACTAATGAAAAACTGTTTTTT
>TRBJ1-1|TRBV5-8|.|.
CASPRGQGRPEAFF
TGTGCCAGCCCCAGGGGCCAGGGTCGACCTGAAGCTTTCTTT
>TRBJ2-7|TRBV6-1|.|.
CATQPRDEQYF
TGTGCCACCCAACCGAGAGACGAGCAGTACTTC
>TRBJ1-2|TRBV30|TRBD1|few
CACPQGAKGYTF
TGTGCTTGCCCCCAGGGGGCGAAGGGCTACACCTTC
>TRBJ2-7|TRBV5-1|TRBD1|.
CASSVNRGRLVIEQYF
TGCGCCAGCAGCGTCAACAGGGGGCGCCTAGTAATCGAGCAGTACTTC
>TRBJ1-2|TRBV11-1|TRBD1|.
CASSPTGATNYGYTF
TGTGCCAGCAGCCCGACAGGGGCCACTAACTATGGCTACACCTTC
>TRBJ2-3|TRBV7-9|TRBD1|.
CASSRTGAVDTQYF
TGTGCCAGCAGCCGGACAGGGGCGGTAGATACGCAGTATTTT
>TRBJ1-1|TRBV30|.|few
CAWIVGRAPAFF
TGTGCCTGGATCGTGGGGAGGGCTCCCGCTTTCTTT
>TRBJ2-2|TRBV2|.|few
CASSGRSTAANTGELFF
TGTGCCAGCAGTGGACGGTCGACAGCCGCGAACACCGGGGAGCTGTTTTTT
>TRBJ2-7|TRBV11-2|.|.
CASSLVSGTLGGLSYEQYF
TGTGCCAGCAGCTTAGTCAGTGGCACTCTGGGCGGGCTTTCCTACGAGCAGTACTTC